This T cell receptor (beta chain) derives from a study of identical twins. Study observations and caveats: With monozygotic twins, out-of-frame TCR alpha sharing exceeded what models estimated.

With V trimmed by 5 bases and J by 4 bases, 5 bases remained unmatched. The CDR3 is made up of 14 amino acids. Germline V gene lookup returns CDR1 MNHEY and CDR2 SMNVEV (reference sequence). In this sample, this clonotype turned up many times. Its antigen is currently unknown. TCRdb reanalysed the 5' RACE reads using MiXCR and keeps one entry per CDR3 protein. The table shows roughly 720,000 distinct CDR3 sequences, with around a sixth occurring only once. These data also formed part of another study, on T cells expressing NK-cell markers. This second study notes: Each of six donors carried dominant NKG2C+ clonotypes accounting for about 1.0-8% of CD8+ T cells.

The sequenced material came from PBMCs. The receptor's source is a woman between 18 and 29 years old in good health. This chain uses TRBV27 with TRBJ1-3, with 7 bases identical to TRBD1. The CDR3 region has the DNA TGTGCCAGCAGTCGACAGGGATCCGGAAACACCATATATTTT. It is translated as CASSRQGSGNTIYF.